The present TCR beta chain was sequenced within a study of STAT5B mutations in CD4+ large granular lymphocyte leukemia. This clone appeared a few times. This was a survey-level run. Per the authors' pipeline: Productive clonotypes were detectable down to 2.59 x 10-5 frequency. This table comes from immunoSEQ multiplex PCR, and its TCRdb copy is limited to in-frame clones, with some not included. V, J and clone size are taken as reported in that table, and D and trimming were inferred from the DNA itself. The sample comprises about 23,000 clones, 75% to 85% of which are singletons, and approximately 0.4% rests with the top ten. The sample taken for sequencing was CD4+ T cells from blood buffy coats. The sequence was collected from a human donor in good health.

CDR3 bases: TGTGCCACCAGCAGAGATAGGGAGGTCAGTCACTATGGCTACACCTTC. It is translated as CATSRDREVSHYGYTF. The J gene is TRBJ1-2, the V gene TRBV15, with D unclear. Germline CDR1 and CDR2: LNHNV and YYDKDF (reference sequence). Trimming shortened V by 0 bases and J by 3 bases, and 14 bases separated the two germline ends. The CDR3 extends over 16 amino acids.